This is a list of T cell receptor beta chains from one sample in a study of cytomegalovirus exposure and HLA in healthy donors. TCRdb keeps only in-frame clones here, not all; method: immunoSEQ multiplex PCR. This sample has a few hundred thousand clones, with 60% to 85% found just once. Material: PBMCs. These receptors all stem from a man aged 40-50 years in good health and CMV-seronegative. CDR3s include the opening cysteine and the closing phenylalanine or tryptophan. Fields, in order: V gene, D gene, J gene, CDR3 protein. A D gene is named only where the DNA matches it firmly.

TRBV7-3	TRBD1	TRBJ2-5	CASSLGQYQETQYF
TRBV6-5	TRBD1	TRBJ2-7	CASSYGRTGTNYEQYF
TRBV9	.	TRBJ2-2	CASSVGGTGELFF
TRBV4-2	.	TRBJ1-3	CASSQDLPFEGSGNTIYF
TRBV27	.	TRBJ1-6	CATKVGGHNSPLHF
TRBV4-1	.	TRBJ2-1	CASSQDFGSRYNEQFF
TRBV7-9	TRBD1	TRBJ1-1	CSSSSGQIEAFF
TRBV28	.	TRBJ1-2	CASSLRVGYGYTF
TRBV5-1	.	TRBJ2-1	CASSLALNEQFF
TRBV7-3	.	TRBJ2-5	CASSHMGRSQETQYF
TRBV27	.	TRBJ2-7	CASSSTGPGVRYF
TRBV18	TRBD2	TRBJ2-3	CASSRTGGADTQYF
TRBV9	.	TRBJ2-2	CASSVANRELFF
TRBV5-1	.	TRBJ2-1	CASSLGTLYNEQFF
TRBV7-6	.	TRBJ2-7	CASSSLDRWYEQYF
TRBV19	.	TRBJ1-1	CASSRPGDGQVMNTEAFF
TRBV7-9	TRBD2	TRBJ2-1	CASSSRGAGEQFF
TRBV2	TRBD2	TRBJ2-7	CASGLAESYEQYF
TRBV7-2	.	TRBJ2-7	CASSRRQEFNSARTYEQYF
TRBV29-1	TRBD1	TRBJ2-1	CSVVRWQGAYNEQFF
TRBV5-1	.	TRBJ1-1	CASSPWGGLLNTEAFF
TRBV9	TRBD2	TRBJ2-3	CASSSPRTSGVGDTQYF
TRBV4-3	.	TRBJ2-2	CASSQGTGGELFF
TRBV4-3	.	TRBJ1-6	CASSQGATDIYNSPLHF
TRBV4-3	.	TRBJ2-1	CASSQERRGLQFF
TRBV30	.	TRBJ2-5	CAWNRQSKRTQYF
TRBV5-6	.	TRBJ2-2	CASSRPSGTGELFF
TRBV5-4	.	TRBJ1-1	CAIGGGVGTEAFF
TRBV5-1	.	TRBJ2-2	CASSNALATGELFF
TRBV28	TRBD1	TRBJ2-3	CASSSTGITDTQYF
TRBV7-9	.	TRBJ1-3	CSSSLVNGTRSGNTIYF
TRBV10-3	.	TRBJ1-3	CAITGSAGNTIYF
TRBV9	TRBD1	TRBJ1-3	CASSGTPGQGFSSTGNTIYF
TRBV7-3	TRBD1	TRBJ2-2	CASSFDRGLAGELFF
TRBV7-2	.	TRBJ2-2	CASSLIANTGELFF
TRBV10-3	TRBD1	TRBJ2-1	CAISTTGDNEQFF
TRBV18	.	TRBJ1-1	CASSLGQSNTEAFF
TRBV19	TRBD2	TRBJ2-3	CASRPTSGFVQVTDTQYF
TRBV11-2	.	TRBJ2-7	CASSLGGGGSYEQYF
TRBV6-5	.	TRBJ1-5	CASRVGFYSNQPQHF